Many counts were recorded for the clone carrying this T cell receptor beta chain. Its cognate antigen is unknown. This specimen comes from a study of glioma-infiltrating T cells. Germline CDR1 and CDR2: LGHNA and YSLEER. The CDR3 has 16 residues. Trimming shortened V by 4 bases and J by 1 base, and 16 bases separated the two germline ends. Whole-study results and caveats: CDR3 overlap between tissue and blood was very small. Tissue-blood divergence was below expectation in non-neoplastic patients, above in gliomas.

Using RNA template, CDR3s of TCR alpha and beta were amplified with iRepertoire arm-PCR. TCRdb processed the multiplex PCR reads anew with MiXCR; each CDR3 protein has one entry. The profile shows 90,000 to 110,000 distinct CDR3 sequences, 25% to 30% of them singletons. Sequenced: glioma tissue, nonneoplastic brain tissue, or PBMCs (not recorded which). This receptor was identified in a human donor with low-grade glioma or glioblastoma, undergoing nonglioma brain surgery, or in good health (not recorded which). The chain employs TRBV4-3 and TRBJ1-1; D might be TRBD1 (5 bases). CDR3 bases: TGCGCCAGCAGCCCAATAACCGGGACGCCGAACACTGAAGCTTTCTTT. Residues: CASSPITGTPNTEAFF.